This entry describes one TCR beta chain. This sample was included in a study of T cell responses to AZD1222 COVID-19 vaccine. V was pared by 4 bases and J by 7 bases, with 4 bases of the junction left unmatched. CDR1 is SGHDN, CDR2 FVKESK, per germline. The CDR3 extends over 13 amino acids. The repertoire was sequenced with immunoSEQ multiplex PCR; TCRdb's copy has only in-frame clones and lacks some. The table records 150,000 to 200,000 clones, about nine tenths of them present only once. Sequenced material: peripheral blood, taken 28 days after the second dose of the MenACWY control vaccine. This receptor was obtained from an adult who received the MenACWY meningococcal vaccine as a control. V usage is TRBV14 and J usage is TRBJ2-4, with 7 positions matching TRBD1. CDR3: CASSPQQGNIQYF. In nucleotides, the CDR3 is TGTGCCAGCAGCCCTCAACAGGGGAACATTCAGTACTTC.